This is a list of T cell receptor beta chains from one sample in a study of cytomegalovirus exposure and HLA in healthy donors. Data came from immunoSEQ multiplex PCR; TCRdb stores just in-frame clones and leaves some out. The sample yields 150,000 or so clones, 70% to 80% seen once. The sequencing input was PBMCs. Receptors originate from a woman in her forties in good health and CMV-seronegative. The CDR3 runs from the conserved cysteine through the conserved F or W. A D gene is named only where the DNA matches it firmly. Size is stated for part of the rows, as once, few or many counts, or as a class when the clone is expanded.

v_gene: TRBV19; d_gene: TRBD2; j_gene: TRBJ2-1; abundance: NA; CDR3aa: CASSPSSGSPYNEQFF; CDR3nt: TGTGCCAGTAGTCCCTCTAGCGGGAGTCCCTACAATGAGCAGTTCTTC
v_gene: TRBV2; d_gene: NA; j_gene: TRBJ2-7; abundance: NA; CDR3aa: CASSGQIDDEQYF; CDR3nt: TGTGCCAGCAGTGGACAAATAGACGACGAGCAGTACTTC
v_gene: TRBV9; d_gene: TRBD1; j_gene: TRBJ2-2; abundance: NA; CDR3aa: CASSVEQGTGELFF; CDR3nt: TGTGCCAGCAGCGTAGAACAGGGGACCGGGGAGCTGTTTTTT
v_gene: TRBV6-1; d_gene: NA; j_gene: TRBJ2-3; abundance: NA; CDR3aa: CASRDTGTDTQYF; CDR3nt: TGTGCCAGCAGAGACACCGGCACAGATACGCAGTATTTT
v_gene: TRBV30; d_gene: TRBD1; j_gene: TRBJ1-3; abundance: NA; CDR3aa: CAWTYRGGNTIYF; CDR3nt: TGTGCCTGGACATACAGGGGAGGAAACACCATATATTTT
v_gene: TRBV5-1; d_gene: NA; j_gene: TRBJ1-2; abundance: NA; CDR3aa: CASSSDPLRGSNYGYTF; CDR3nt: TGCGCCAGCAGCTCCGACCCTTTAAGGGGGTCCAACTATGGCTACACCTTC
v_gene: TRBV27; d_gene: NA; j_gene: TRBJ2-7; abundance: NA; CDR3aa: CASSPGLLSYEQYF; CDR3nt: TGTGCCAGCAGCCCGGGACTTCTCTCCTACGAGCAGTACTTC
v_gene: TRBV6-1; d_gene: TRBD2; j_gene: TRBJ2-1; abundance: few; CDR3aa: CASTLTSGDYNEQFF; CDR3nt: TGTGCCAGCACCCTAACTAGCGGGGACTACAATGAGCAGTTCTTC
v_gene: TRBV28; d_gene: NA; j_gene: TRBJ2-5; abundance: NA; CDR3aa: CASSYQGSQETQYF; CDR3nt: TGTGCCAGCAGCTATCAGGGCTCCCAAGAGACCCAGTACTTC
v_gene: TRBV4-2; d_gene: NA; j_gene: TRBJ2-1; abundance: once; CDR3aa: CASSHTQAANEQFF; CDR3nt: TGTGCCAGCAGCCATACGCAAGCGGCTAATGAGCAGTTCTTC
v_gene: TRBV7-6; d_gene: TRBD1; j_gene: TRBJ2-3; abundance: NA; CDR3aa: CASRSGTGNPQYF; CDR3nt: TGTGCCAGCAGGTCCGGGACAGGGAATCCGCAGTATTTT
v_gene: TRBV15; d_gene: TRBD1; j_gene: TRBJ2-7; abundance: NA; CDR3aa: CATSRDQGTGGVYEQYF; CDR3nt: TGTGCCACCAGCAGAGATCAGGGGACAGGGGGCGTCTACGAGCAGTACTTC
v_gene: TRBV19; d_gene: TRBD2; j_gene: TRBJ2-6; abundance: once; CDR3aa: CASSMWGTSGSGANVLTF; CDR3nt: TGTGCCAGTAGTATGTGGGGGACTAGCGGCTCTGGGGCCAACGTCCTGACTTTC
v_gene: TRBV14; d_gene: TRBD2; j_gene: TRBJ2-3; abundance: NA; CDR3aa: CASSGWAGGTDTQYF; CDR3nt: TGTGCCAGCAGCGGATGGGCGGGAGGCACAGATACGCAGTATTTT
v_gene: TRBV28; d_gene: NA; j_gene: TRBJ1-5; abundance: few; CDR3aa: CASSLRGANNQPQHF; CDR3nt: TGTGCCAGCAGTTTGCGGGGGGCCAACAATCAGCCCCAGCATTTT
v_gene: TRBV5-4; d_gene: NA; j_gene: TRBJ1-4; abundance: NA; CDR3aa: CASNHRDTEKLFF; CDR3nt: TGTGCCAGCAACCACCGGGACACGGAAAAACTGTTTTTT
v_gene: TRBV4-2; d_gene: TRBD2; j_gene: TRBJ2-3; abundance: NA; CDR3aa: CASSQDLAGGSNTQYF; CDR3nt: TGTGCCAGCAGCCAAGATCTAGCGGGAGGGTCCAATACGCAGTATTTT
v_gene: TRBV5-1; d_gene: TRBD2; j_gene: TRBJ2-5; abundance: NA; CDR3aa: CASSLTSREGSRETQYF; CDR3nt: TGCGCCAGCAGCTTGACTAGCCGGGAGGGCAGTCGAGAGACCCAGTACTTC
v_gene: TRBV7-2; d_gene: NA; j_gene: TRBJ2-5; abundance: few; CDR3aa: CASSLALAQETQYF; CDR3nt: TGTGCCAGCAGCTTAGCTCTAGCGCAAGAGACCCAGTACTTC
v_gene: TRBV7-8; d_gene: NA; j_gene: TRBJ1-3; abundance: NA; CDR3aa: CASSSYSGNTIYF; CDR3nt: TGTGCCAGCAGTAGTTACAGCGGAAACACCATATATTTT
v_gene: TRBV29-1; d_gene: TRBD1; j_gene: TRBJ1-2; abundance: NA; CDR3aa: CSVPGTERGYTF; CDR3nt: TGCAGCGTGCCCGGGACAGAGAGGGGCTACACCTTC
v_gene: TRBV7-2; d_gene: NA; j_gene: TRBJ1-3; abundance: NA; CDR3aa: CASSSSSGNTIYF; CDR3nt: TGTGCCAGCAGCTCCTCCTCTGGAAACACCATATATTTT
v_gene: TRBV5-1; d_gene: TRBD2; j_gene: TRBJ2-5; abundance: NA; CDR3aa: CASSSGLAGDSETQYF; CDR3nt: TGCGCCAGCAGCTCAGGACTAGCGGGAGACTCGGAGACCCAGTACTTC
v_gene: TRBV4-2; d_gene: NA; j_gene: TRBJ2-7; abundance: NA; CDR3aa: CAGLGRASYEQYF; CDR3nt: TGTGCCGGACTCGGACGAGCCTCCTACGAGCAGTACTTC
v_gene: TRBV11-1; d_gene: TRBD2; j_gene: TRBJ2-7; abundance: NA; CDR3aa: CASSLSSGSGYEQYF; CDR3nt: TGTGCCAGCAGCTTATCTAGCGGGAGTGGCTACGAGCAGTACTTC
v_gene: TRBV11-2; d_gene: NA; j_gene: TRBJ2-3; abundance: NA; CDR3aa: CASSPGTDTQYF; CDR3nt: TGTGCCAGCAGCCCCGGCACAGATACGCAGTATTTT
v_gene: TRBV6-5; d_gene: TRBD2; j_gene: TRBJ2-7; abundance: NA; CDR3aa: CASSRGLAGVGEQYF; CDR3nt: TGTGCCAGCAGCCGCGGACTAGCGGGAGTTGGGGAGCAGTACTTC
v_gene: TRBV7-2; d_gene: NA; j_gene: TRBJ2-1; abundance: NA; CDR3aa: CASSLAALGIDEQFF; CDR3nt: TGTGCCAGCAGCTTAGCGGCACTAGGCATAGATGAGCAGTTCTTC
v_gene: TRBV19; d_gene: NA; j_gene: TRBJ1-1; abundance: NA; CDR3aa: CASSIEGGKRAEAFF; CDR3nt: TGTGCCAGTAGTATAGAGGGAGGGAAAAGGGCTGAAGCTTTCTTT
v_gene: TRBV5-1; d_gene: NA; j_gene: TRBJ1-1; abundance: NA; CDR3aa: CASSLLRGQFEAFF; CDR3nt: TGCGCCAGCAGCTTACTCAGAGGGCAGTTTGAAGCTTTCTTT
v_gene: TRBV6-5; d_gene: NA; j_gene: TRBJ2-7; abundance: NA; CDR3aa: CASSYSPLRGEQYF; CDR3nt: TGTGCCAGCAGTTACTCCCCTCTACGAGGCGAGCAGTACTTC
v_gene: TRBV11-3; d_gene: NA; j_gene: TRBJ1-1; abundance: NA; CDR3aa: CASSLSGAEAFF; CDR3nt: TGTGCCAGCAGCTTATCTGGGGCCGAAGCTTTCTTT
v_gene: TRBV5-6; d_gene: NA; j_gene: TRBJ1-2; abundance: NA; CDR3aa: CASSTGHTYGYTF; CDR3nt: TGTGCCAGCAGCACCGGACACACTTATGGCTACACCTTC
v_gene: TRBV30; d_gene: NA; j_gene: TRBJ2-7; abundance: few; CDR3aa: CAWRDSHYSYEQYF; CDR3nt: TGTGCCTGGAGGGACTCACATTACTCCTACGAGCAGTACTTC
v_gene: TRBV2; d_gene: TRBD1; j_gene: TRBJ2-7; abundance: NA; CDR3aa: CASSEPRQGYEQYF; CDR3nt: TGTGCCAGCAGTGAGCCTCGACAGGGCTACGAGCAGTACTTC
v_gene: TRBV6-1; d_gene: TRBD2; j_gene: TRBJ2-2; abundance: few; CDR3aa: CASRGLADTGELFF; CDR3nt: TGTGCCAGCCGCGGACTAGCGGACACCGGGGAGCTGTTTTTT
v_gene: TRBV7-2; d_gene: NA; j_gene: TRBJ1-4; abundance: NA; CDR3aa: CASSSSGNEKLFF; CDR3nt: TGTGCCAGCAGCTCATCCGGGAATGAAAAACTGTTTTTT
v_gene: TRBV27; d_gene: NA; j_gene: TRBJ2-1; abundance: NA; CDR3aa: CASSYNRDNEQFF; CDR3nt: TGTGCCAGCAGTTACAACAGGGACAATGAGCAGTTCTTC
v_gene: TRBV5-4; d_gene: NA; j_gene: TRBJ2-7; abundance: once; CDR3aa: CASSLASNLYEQYF; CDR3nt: TGTGCCAGCAGCTTGGCCAGTAATCTTTACGAGCAGTACTTC
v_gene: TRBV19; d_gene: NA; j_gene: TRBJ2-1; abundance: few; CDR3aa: CASSGSQSGLPVEFF; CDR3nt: TGTGCCAGTAGCGGTTCTCAATCGGGACTCCCCGTCGAGTTCTTC
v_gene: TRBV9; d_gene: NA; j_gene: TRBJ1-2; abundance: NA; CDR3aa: CASSLFGAITF; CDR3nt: TGTGCCAGCAGCCTTTTTGGGGCAATCACCTTC
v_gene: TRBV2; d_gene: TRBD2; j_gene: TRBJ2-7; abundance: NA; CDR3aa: CASSESGAGVSYEQYF; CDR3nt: TGTGCCAGCAGTGAAAGCGGAGCGGGAGTCTCCTACGAGCAGTACTTC
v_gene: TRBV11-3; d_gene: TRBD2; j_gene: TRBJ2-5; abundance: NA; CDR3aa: CASSSTSVQETQYF; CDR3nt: TGTGCCAGCAGCTCGACTAGCGTCCAAGAGACCCAGTACTTC
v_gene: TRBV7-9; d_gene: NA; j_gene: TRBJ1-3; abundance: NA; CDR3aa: CASRATGDENTIYF; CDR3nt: TGTGCCAGCCGAGCGACGGGGGATGAAAACACCATATATTTT
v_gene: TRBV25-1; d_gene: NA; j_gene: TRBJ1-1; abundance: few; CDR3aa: CASSVGGMNTEAFF; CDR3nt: TGTGCCAGCAGCGTTGGCGGAATGAACACTGAAGCTTTCTTT
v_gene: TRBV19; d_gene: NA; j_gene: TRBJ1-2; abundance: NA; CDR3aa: CASSIQGINYGYTF; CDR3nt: TGTGCCAGTAGTATCCAGGGGATTAACTATGGCTACACCTTC
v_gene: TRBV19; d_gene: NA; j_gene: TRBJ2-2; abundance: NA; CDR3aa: CASSMRVDTGELFF; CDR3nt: TGTGCCAGTAGTATGAGGGTGGACACCGGGGAGCTGTTTTTT
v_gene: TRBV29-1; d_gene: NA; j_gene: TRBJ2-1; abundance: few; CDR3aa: CSVETARTRTGNEQFF; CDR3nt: TGCAGCGTTGAAACCGCCCGGACCCGAACGGGGAATGAGCAGTTCTTC
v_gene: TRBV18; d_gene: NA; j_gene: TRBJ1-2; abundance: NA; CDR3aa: CASSPPLGDDMGYTF; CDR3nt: TGTGCCAGCTCACCCCCTCTAGGCGATGATATGGGCTACACCTTC
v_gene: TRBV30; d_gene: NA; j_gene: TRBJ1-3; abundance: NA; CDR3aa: CAWIRGSNTIYF; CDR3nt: TGTGCCTGGATACGGGGGAGTAACACCATATATTTT
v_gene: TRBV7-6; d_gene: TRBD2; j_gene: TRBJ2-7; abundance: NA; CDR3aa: CASSLGSGRTYEQYF; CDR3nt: TGTGCCAGCAGCTTAGGTAGCGGGAGAACTTACGAGCAGTACTTC
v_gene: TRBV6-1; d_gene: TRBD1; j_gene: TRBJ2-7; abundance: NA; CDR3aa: CASGDRTYEQYF; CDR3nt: TGTGCCAGTGGGGACAGAACCTACGAGCAGTACTTC